This passage covers 13 T cell receptor beta chains from one sample sequenced in a study of T cells in localized non-small cell lung cancer. TCRdb's table, derived via immunoSEQ multiplex PCR, lists solely in-frame clones and lacks some. The sample has some 25,000 clones, 70% to 90% seen once. The specimen was peripheral blood, collected before any cancer treatment. The source is a female donor at least 60 years old with stage I lung adenocarcinoma.

This rearrangement joins TRBV10-3 to TRBJ1-2; 9 nucleotides match TRBD1. Looked up from germline, CDR1 is ENHRY and CDR2 is SYGVKD. The V and J ends lost 6 bases and 0 bases, in that order; junction bases with no gene match: 8. The length of the CDR3 is 16 residues. The CDR3 DNA sequence: TGTGCCATCAGCAGATCCGGGACAGGGACTAACTATGGCTACACCTTC. Residues: CAISRSGTGTNYGYTF.

The rearrangement uses TRBV19 and TRBJ2-2; possibly TRBD2 for D (5 bases). There are 15 residues in the CDR3. V lost 5 bases to trimming and J lost 5 bases, with 15 bases between them. Looked up from germline, CDR1 is LNHDA and CDR2 is SQIVND (reference sequence). The chain's CDR3 is CASSSPGLLTGELFF. CDR3 nucleotides: TGTGCCAGTAGTTCGCCCGGACTTCTAACCGGGGAGCTGTTTTTT.

The chain has TRBV6-6 and TRBJ1-2; TRBD1 aligns across 11 bases. CDR3 size: 14 residues. The germline gives CDR1 MNHNY, CDR2 SVGAGI (reference sequence). J lost 5 bases, V lost 2 bases, and 1 base had no gene match. CDR3 sequence: CASSYRDRGYGYTF. The CDR3 DNA sequence: TGTGCCAGCAGTTACCGGGACAGGGGGTATGGCTACACCTTC.

Only a few counts were recorded for this clone. The V call is TRBV25-1, the J call TRBJ1-2, with 7 bases lining up with TRBD1. The CDR3 consists of 13 residues. Germline lookup yields CDR1 MGHDK and CDR2 SYGVNS. Trimming cost V 2 bases and J 5 bases; bases outside gene matches: 2. This CDR3 reads CASSEMGQYGYTF. DNA for the CDR3: TGTGCCAGCAGTGAAATGGGACAGTATGGCTACACCTTC.

The chain is built from TRBV19 and TRBJ2-5, with 8 positions matching TRBD2. CDR1 LNHDA and CDR2 SQIVND come from the germline V gene (reference sequence). Trimming removed 7 bases from V and 5 bases from J; junction bases left unmatched: 15. This CDR3 has 16 amino acids. The CDR3 reads CASTPGLAGGPETQYF. CDR3 nucleotides: TGTGCCAGTACCCCTGGGCTAGCGGGTGGCCCGGAGACCCAGTACTTC.

A single count supports this clone. The rearrangement links TRBV6-5 to TRBJ1-5; D unclear. Trimming cost V 2 bases and J 4 bases, with 15 bases left between them. Per germline, CDR1 MNHEY and CDR2 SVGAGI. CDR3 length: 16 residues. The DNA of the CDR3 is TGTGCCAGCAGTTACCGCGGAGGGAGCCAAAATCAGCCCCAGCATTTT. It specifies CASSYRGGSQNQPQHF.

V usage is TRBV29-1 and J usage is TRBJ2-5; 13 nucleotides line up with TRBD2. Trimming removed 7 bases from V and 1 base from J; junction bases left unmatched: 3. CDR1 is SQVTM and CDR2 is ANQGSEA in the germline V gene. The CDR3 length is 14 residues. CDR3 DNA sequence: TGCAGCGGACTAGCGGGGGGCGGCCAAGAGACCCAGTACTTC. Protein product: CSGLAGGGQETQYF. Looking up the rest from reference TRBV29-1 and TRBJ2-5 gives the full variable domain: SAVISQKPSRDICQRGTSLTIQCQVDSQVTMMFWYRQQPGQSLTLIATANQGSEATYESGFVIDKFPISRPNLTFSTLTVSNMSPEDSSIYLCSGLAGGGQETQYFGPGTRLLVL.

This clone has a single count. The chain joins TRBV6-6 to TRBJ1-5, with 9 bases identical to TRBD1. The CDR3 has 16 amino acids. Looked up from germline, CDR1 is MNHNY and CDR2 is SVGAGI (reference sequence). Trimming at V came to 0 bases and at J to 3 bases, leaving 3 bases not matched to a gene. The CDR3: CASSYSGQGYNQPQHF. The CDR3 region has the DNA TGTGCCAGCAGTTACTCGGGACAGGGATACAATCAGCCCCAGCATTTT.

The chain combines TRBV4-1 with TRBJ2-7; D tentatively reads TRBD1 or TRBD2 (5 bases each). CDR3 length: 18 residues. Germline CDR1 is MGHRA and CDR2 is YSYEKL. Trimming stripped 1 base from V and 2 bases from J, with 21 bases between. The CDR3 DNA reads as TGCGCCAGCAGCCAAGGCAGACCGGGGCGACCAGACACCTACGAGCAGTACTTC. It encodes CASSQGRPGRPDTYEQYF.

This clone was observed once. The V gene is TRBV7-3, the J gene TRBJ2-5; 11 bases agree with TRBD2. Germline lookup yields CDR1 SGHTA and CDR2 FQGTGA. The CDR3 spans 15 residues. J gave up 5 bases and V 5 bases, and 7 bases lay outside the gene matches. As DNA, the CDR3 is TGTGCCAGCAGCCGTAGCGGGAGGGAGGGCGAGACCCAGTACTTC. It translates to CASSRSGREGETQYF.

The chain recombines TRBV10-3 with TRBJ1-1; D is possibly TRBD1 (5 bases). The CDR3 contains 15 residues. Germline V lookup: CDR1 ENHRY, CDR2 SYGVKD. Trimming stripped 11 bases from V and 3 bases from J, with 22 bases between. Here the CDR3 DNA reads TGTGCCGCCTGGGACTCTCAAGCAGGATACACTGAAGCTTTCTTT. This gives the protein CAAWDSQAGYTEAFF.

This clone was recorded a few times. The gene calls are TRBV2 and TRBJ1-1; D is unclear. Trimming pared 6 bases from V and 7 bases from J, leaving 6 bases between. The length of the CDR3 is 10 residues. CDR1 SNHLY and CDR2 FYNNEI come from the germline V gene. CDR3 bases: TGTGCCAGCAGCTTGGGTGAAGCTTTCTTT. It encodes CASSLGEAFF.

V usage is TRBV7-9 and J usage is TRBJ2-2, with D perhaps matching TRBD1 (5 bases). The CDR3 sequence is 14 residues long. The germline V gene has CDR1 SEHNR and CDR2 FQNEAQ (reference sequence). V was shortened by 2 bases and J by 3 bases, with 7 bases between the two germline ends. CDR3 sequence reads: CASSLTRDTGELFF. The CDR3 nucleotides read TGTGCCAGCAGCTTAACCAGGGACACCGGGGAGCTGTTTTTT.